Reported below is one T cell receptor (beta chain). The sample belongs to a study of multiple sclerosis patients with progressive multifocal leukoencephalopathy. Time point here: five to six months of natalizumab therapy. From germline, CDR1 is SGHDT and CDR2 YYEEEE. This CDR3 has 16 residues. J gave up 3 bases and V 0 bases, and 5 bases lay outside the gene matches. Profiled with immunoSEQ multiplex PCR; TCRdb holds only in-frame clones, not every one. The sample includes 29,000 or so clones, roughly nine tenths of them seen just once. Material: PBMCs, obtained from a patient treated with natalizumab. The chain recombines TRBV5-6 with TRBJ1-2; 10 bases fit TRBD1. The sequence was obtained from a human donor with multiple sclerosis. CDR3 sequence (DNA): TGTGCCAGCAGCTTGGTCAGACAGGGGGCGCACTATGGCTACACCTTC. It specifies CASSLVRQGAHYGYTF.